These 18 T cell receptor beta chains share one sample of origin, sequenced in a study of blood T cells in healthy people across ages. The second PCR ran roughly 6 to 11 cycles with a sample-barcoded 5' primer and J-beta primers. TCRdb redid the calling of the 5' RACE reads with MiXCR, one entry per CDR3 protein. The data contain about 680,000 distinct CDR3 sequences, around 48% of them seen just once; the ten biggest clones take up around a third. Sequenced material: blood. These receptors originate from a woman aged 55 to 70 in good health.

This clonotype showed up just a few times. The genes are TRBV20-1 and TRBJ2-7; no definite D call. The CDR3 has 13 amino acids. Trimming stripped 0 bases from V and 6 bases from J, with 12 bases between. Germline V gene lookup returns CDR1 DFQATT and CDR2 SNEGSKA (reference sequence). Written as DNA, the CDR3 is TGCAGTGCTAGAGAGACCCTAGTCGGCGAGCAGTACTTC. It yields the protein CSARETLVGEQYF.

The chain uses TRBV20-1 and TRBJ2-5; D gene unclear. Trimming stripped 4 bases from V and 5 bases from J, with 8 bases between. Germline V gives CDR1 DFQATT, CDR2 SNEGSKA (reference sequence). The CDR3 is 11 residues long. This CDR3 reads CSAIIGETQYF. The DNA of the CDR3 is TGCAGTGCTATAATCGGGGAGACCCAGTACTTC.

This clonotype has just a few counts. The chain couples TRBV20-1 to TRBJ2-1; 12 bases line up with TRBD2. V lost 1 base to trimming and J lost 6 bases; unmatched junction nucleotides: 7. Germline CDR1 is DFQATT and CDR2 is SNEGSKA (reference sequence). This CDR3 is built from 16 residues. The CDR3 region is CSARGGTSGLSNEQFF. In DNA form, the CDR3 reads TGCAGTGCTAGAGGGGGGACTAGCGGGTTAAGCAATGAGCAGTTCTTC.

Note on this clonotype: This may arise from a read error, as a much more abundant clone is one base away. The chain employs TRBV6-1 and TRBJ2-1; 7 bases line up with TRBD2. Germline trimming cut 6 bases from V and 7 bases from J; bases unmatched to any gene: 12. Germline V gives CDR1 MNHNS, CDR2 SASEGT. CDR3 length equals 15 residues. In DNA, the CDR3 is TGTGCCAGCAGATCGGGACGAGCGGGGTTAAATGAGCAGTTCTTC. Protein sequence: CASRSGRAGLNEQFF.

This clonotype was seen at least ten times. The chain couples TRBV29-1 to TRBJ1-2; 8 nucleotides align to TRBD1. The germline CDR1 and CDR2 sequences are SQVTM and ANQGSEA. Unmatched junction bases numbered 5, after V lost 3 bases and J lost 2 bases. The CDR3 is made up of 14 amino acids. The CDR3 here is CSVDRWDRNYGYTF. For the CDR3, the DNA is TGCAGCGTTGACCGTTGGGACAGGAACTATGGCTACACCTTC.

The chain links TRBV25-1 to TRBJ1-2; weak D call: TRBD1 (5 bases). The V end lost 4 bases, the J end lost 3 bases, and 9 bases lay between the germline ends. The CDR3 extends over 13 amino acids. Per the germline V gene, CDR1 is MGHDK and CDR2 is SYGVNS. The CDR3 spells CASSAGAYYGYTF. The CDR3 region has the DNA TGTGCCAGCAGTGCCGGGGCCTACTATGGCTACACCTTC.

V is TRBV7-9 and J is TRBJ1-1; D gene uncertain. There are 13 residues in the CDR3. Germline lookup yields CDR1 SEHNR and CDR2 FQNEAQ (reference sequence). CDR3 coding DNA: TGTGTGGACGGGCAATACATGAACACTGAAGCTTTCTTT. It yields the protein CVDGQYMNTEAFF.

This clonotype was observed a few times. The DNA for the CDR3 is TGCGCCAGCACTCGGGGGAAACCGACAGATACGCAGTATTTT. This sequence encodes CASTRGKPTDTQYF. V and J are TRBV5-1 and TRBJ2-3, with D tentatively TRBD2 (6 bases). The CDR3 has 14 amino acids. CDR1 is SGHRS, CDR2 YFSETQ, per germline. Trimming removed 6 bases from V and 3 bases from J, with 14 bases in between. Looking up the rest from reference TRBV5-1 and TRBJ2-3 gives the full variable domain: KAGVTQTPRYLIKTRGQQVTLSCSPISGHRSVSWYQQTPGQGLQFLFEYFSETQRNKGNFPGRFSGRQFSNSRSEMNVSTLELGDSALYLCASTRGKPTDTQYFGPGTRLTVL.

This clonotype is a singleton in its sample. CDR3 in DNA: TGTGCCAGCAGTCCACTGGGACTGACGAGCACAGATACGCAGTATTTT. This gives the protein CASSPLGLTSTDTQYF. The genes are TRBV7-3 and TRBJ2-3; D is perhaps TRBD2 (6 bases). V was cut by 6 bases and J by 0 bases, with 16 bases left in between. In germline, CDR1 is SGHTA, CDR2 FQGTGA. CDR3 length equals 16 residues.

The V gene is TRBV29-1, the J gene TRBJ2-7, with unresolved D. CDR1 SQVTM and CDR2 ANQGSEA come from the germline V gene. This CDR3 is built from 12 residues. The germline V and J ends were trimmed by 4 bases and 2 bases, with 9 bases remaining between them. The CDR3 nucleotides read TGCAGCGTTGGAGGCAGTACCTACGAGCAGTACTTC. Encoded protein: CSVGGSTYEQYF.

The CDR3 region has the DNA TGTGCCAGCAGTTTCGGACGAGGGTCGGAGCAGTTCTTC. It yields the protein CASSFGRGSEQFF. The chain carries TRBV28 and TRBJ2-1, with D perhaps TRBD2 (5 bases). V was trimmed by 3 bases and J by 10 bases, leaving 13 bases between them. The germline V gene has CDR1 MDHEN and CDR2 SYDVKM. The CDR3 spans 13 residues. Together with reference TRBV28 and TRBJ2-1, the CDR3 gives the full variable domain: DVKVTQSSRYLVKRTGEKVFLECVQDMDHENMFWYRQDPGLGLRLIYFSYDVKMKEKGDIPEGYSVSREKKERFSLILESASTNQTSMYLCASSFGRGSEQFFGPGTRLTVL.

The chain uses TRBV6-2 or TRBV6-3 and TRBJ2-1, with 9 bases lining up with TRBD2. The CDR3 sequence is 15 residues long. V lost 7 bases, J lost 7 bases, and 11 bases stayed unmatched. Germline V gene data show CDR1 as MNHEY and CDR2 as SVGEGT. Here the CDR3 reads CASTSSGRGGNEQFF. CDR3 nucleotide sequence: TGTGCCAGCACCAGTAGCGGGAGAGGGGGGAATGAGCAGTTCTTC.

As regards this clonotype: Germline and junction disagree at one end, which may indicate a read error. The V call is TRBV12-3 or TRBV12-4, the J call TRBJ1-2; 7 nucleotides match TRBD1. This CDR3 is built from 15 residues. CDR3 sequence reads: CASSPQGLTNNGYTF. The CDR3 DNA reads TGTGCTAGCAGTCCACAGGGGTTAACGAACAATGGCTACACCTTC.

In this sample, this clonotype turned up a few times. A read error is possible here, since a much larger clone lies one base away. The chain combines TRBV28 with TRBJ2-7; D remains unclear. The V and J ends lost 5 bases and 1 base respectively, with 9 bases between them. Germline CDR1 and CDR2: MDHEN and SYDVKM. This CDR3 contains 13 residues. The DNA for the CDR3 is TGTGCCAGCAGTGTTCGGGCATCCTACGAGCAGTACTTC. It specifies CASSVRASYEQYF.

V is TRBV6-5 and J is TRBJ1-2, with a possible D match to TRBD1 (6 bases). The CDR3 is made up of 14 amino acids. Germline CDR1 and CDR2: MNHEY and SVGAGI. The V and J ends lost 2 bases and 5 bases respectively, with 12 bases between them. The CDR3 sequence is CASSYRDTGYGYTF. DNA for the CDR3: TGTGCCAGCAGTTACCGGGACACAGGATATGGCTACACCTTC.

CDR3 DNA sequence: TGCGCCAGCAGAAAGACAGGGGCGAAAATGAACACTGAAGCTTTCTTT. It is translated as CASRKTGAKMNTEAFF. The J gene is TRBJ1-1, the V gene TRBV4-1; 8 nucleotides line up with TRBD1. The CDR3 extends over 16 amino acids. With 6 bases clipped from V and 0 bases from J, the junction kept 9 bases outside the gene matches. CDR1 is MGHRA, CDR2 YSYEKL, per germline.

The chain uses TRBV2 and TRBJ1-1; perhaps TRBD1 as D (6 bases). V lost 7 bases to trimming and J lost 4 bases, with 10 bases between them. Germline CDR1 and CDR2: SNHLY and FYNNEI. CDR3 size: 12 residues. The CDR3 region has the DNA TGTGCCAGCAACCAGGGGATCACTGAAGCTTTCTTT. The encoded protein is CASNQGITEAFF.

This chain joins TRBV10-3 and TRBJ1-2; TRBD1 is a possible D gene (6 bases). Trimming removed 0 bases at V and 6 bases at J, with 20 bases between. The CDR3 runs to 17 residues. CDR1 and CDR2 from the germline V gene are ENHRY and SYGVKD. In nucleotides, the CDR3 is TGTGCCATCAGTGAGTCTCCGCGGACAGACTCCCTTAATGGCTACACCTTC. Residues: CAISESPRTDSLNGYTF.